This T cell receptor beta chain appears in the sequencing data of a study of vaccination effects on CD4 cells after COVID-19. General observations from the study: Both infection-induced and vaccine-induced clones contracted markedly at late post-vaccination timepoints.

The V and J ends lost 3 bases and 7 bases respectively, with 14 bases between them. This CDR3 region has 14 residues. From germline, CDR1 is SGDLS and CDR2 YYNGEE. The table came from immunoSEQ multiplex PCR; TCRdb's copy has only in-frame clones and leaves some out. The sample includes 17,000 or so clones, around three quarters seen only once; the top ten take about 20%. Regarding this clone: What it binds is unknown.

Prior to sequencing, the ViraFEST assay stimulated PBMC with viral peptide pools, which expanded the antigen-specific CD4+ T cells. Culture lasted 10 days before CD4+ T cell isolation. The person had a PCR-confirmed SARS-CoV-2 infection during March to December 2020. All participants had two doses of either the BNT162b2 or mRNA-1273 vaccine. This TCR was sampled from a human donor who had a prior SARS-CoV-2 infection. The J gene is TRBJ1-3, the V gene TRBV9; D not resolved. Sequenced here: CD4+ T cells from PBMCs cultured with SARS-CoV-2 spike peptides, sampled after COVID-19 vaccination. This chain's CDR3 is CASSARQGSNTIYF. DNA of the CDR3: TGTGCCAGCAGCGCCCGCCAAGGTAGTAACACCATATATTTT.